The next 25 T cell receptor beta chains were all read from a single sample in a study of OX40 agonist ivuxolimab in advanced cancers. Libraries were prepared by immunoSEQ multiplex PCR; TCRdb keeps only in-frame clonotypes and omits some of them. The repertoire holds 57,000 or so clones, with about 82% as singletons. The sequenced sample was CD4+ or CD8+ T cells sorted from blood, obtained in a trial of the OX40 agonist ivuxolimab. The receptors come from an adult with an advanced solid tumor such as melanoma, head and neck, liver or kidney cancer.

This rearrangement joins TRBV19 to TRBJ1-1, with D tentatively TRBD1 (5 bases). The CDR3 covers 14 residues. Per the germline V gene, CDR1 is LNHDA and CDR2 is SQIVND (reference sequence). V dropped 2 bases and J dropped 5 bases, with 12 bases sitting between them. CDR3 region: CASSISGRRTEAFF. The CDR3 DNA reads TGTGCCAGTAGTATATCAGGGAGGAGAACTGAAGCTTTCTTT.

V usage is TRBV7-2 and J usage is TRBJ2-1; perhaps TRBD2 as D (6 bases). This CDR3 has 12 residues. V was clipped by 3 bases and J by 12 bases, with 12 bases between them. The germline V gene has CDR1 SGHTA and CDR2 FQGNSA. DNA of the CDR3: TGTGCCAGCAGCTTGGAGGGACGGGGGCAGTTCTTC. Translated, it gives CASSLEGRGQFF.

The V gene is TRBV6-1, the J gene TRBJ2-6; D gene unclear. The CDR3 has 15 amino acids. From germline, CDR1 is MNHNS and CDR2 SASEGT. With 5 bases removed from V and 0 bases from J, the gap between germline ends came to 8 bases. CDR3 DNA: TGTGCCAGCAGTAATCAAAGCTCTGGGGCCAACGTCCTGACTTTC. It is translated as CASSNQSSGANVLTF.

This clone was counted once. The chain is built from TRBV6-5 and TRBJ2-5; no clear D. V lost 4 bases to trimming and J lost 2 bases, with 8 bases between them. The length of the CDR3 is 13 residues. Germline V gene lookup returns CDR1 MNHEY and CDR2 SVGAGI. CDR3 region: CASSWSVQETQYF. DNA for the CDR3: TGTGCCAGCAGTTGGTCGGTACAAGAGACCCAGTACTTC.

The genes are TRBV19 and TRBJ2-7; 7 bases line up with TRBD1. Unmatched junction bases numbered 14, after V lost 4 bases and J lost 2 bases. CDR3 length: 17 amino acids. The germline CDR1 and CDR2 sequences are LNHDA and SQIVND (reference sequence). CDR3 nucleotide sequence: TGTGCCAGTAGTAACCCCCCAGACAGGGTTACGGCCTACGAGCAGTACTTC. Translated: CASSNPPDRVTAYEQYF.

The chain combines TRBV6-1 with TRBJ2-7; D gene uncertain. CDR1 is MNHNS, CDR2 SASEGT, per germline. CDR3 size: 13 residues. V lost 2 bases and J 6 bases, leaving 11 bases between the germline ends. The CDR3 DNA reads TGTGCCAGCAGTGAAATCGGTTACGGCGAGCAGTACTTC. It is translated as CASSEIGYGEQYF.

The chain combines TRBV7-2 with TRBJ1-5; weak D call: TRBD1 (6 bases). Germline CDR1 reads SGHTA; CDR2 reads FQGNSA. The CDR3 extends over 15 amino acids. V was shortened by 5 bases and J by 0 bases, with 11 bases between the two germline ends. The CDR3 is CASSERQASNQPQHF. In DNA, the CDR3 is TGTGCCAGCAGCGAACGACAGGCTAGCAATCAGCCCCAGCATTTT.

The gene calls are TRBV27 and TRBJ2-6; TRBD1 matches 7 bases. The CDR3 extends over 20 amino acids. The V segment lost 6 bases and the J segment 2 bases; nucleotides outside the gene matches: 19. Germline CDR1 is MNHEY and CDR2 is SMNVEV (reference sequence). CDR3 sequence: CASRRAAEQGHETGANVLTF. CDR3 sequence (DNA): TGTGCCAGCAGGCGAGCAGCAGAACAGGGGCACGAGACTGGGGCCAACGTCCTGACTTTC.

The chain couples TRBV19 to TRBJ2-6; D unclear. V was clipped by 5 bases and J by 4 bases, with 12 bases between them. This CDR3 contains 15 residues. The V gene's germline CDR1 is LNHDA and CDR2 SQIVND (reference sequence). The CDR3 bases are TGTGCCAGTAGTCCTACGCCCGTAGGGGCCAACGTCCTGACTTTC. Residues: CASSPTPVGANVLTF.

The chain is built from TRBV5-1 and TRBJ2-1; 9 positions match TRBD1. The trim removed 4 bases at V and 8 bases at J, leaving 4 bases unmatched. Germline-derived CDR1 and CDR2 are SGHRS and YFSETQ. The CDR3 length is 13 residues. CDR3 protein: CASSGDRVDEQFF. The CDR3 nucleotides read TGCGCCAGCAGCGGGGACAGGGTGGATGAGCAGTTCTTC.

This chain joins TRBV28 and TRBJ1-2; 7 bases agree with TRBD1. CDR1 is MDHEN and CDR2 is SYDVKM in the germline V gene. There are 14 residues in the CDR3. V lost 6 bases, J lost 4 bases, and 8 bases stayed unmatched. In DNA, the CDR3 is TGTGCCAGCAGACCACCGGGACAGCCCTATGGCTACACCTTC. It translates to CASRPPGQPYGYTF.

The chain employs TRBV5-4 and TRBJ1-1, with a tentative D call TRBD1 (6 bases). CDR3 length: 18 residues. The V end lost 0 bases, the J end lost 1 base, and 19 bases lay between the germline ends. Germline V gene sequence: CDR1 SGHNT, CDR2 YYREEE (reference sequence). CDR3 protein: CASSLGFGQGRTNTEAFF. CDR3 DNA: TGTGCCAGCAGCTTGGGTTTTGGCCAGGGGCGAACGAACACTGAAGCTTTCTTT.

The chain has TRBV2 and TRBJ1-2, with D possibly TRBD1 on 5 matching bases. Germline V gives CDR1 SNHLY, CDR2 FYNNEI. V dropped 7 bases and J dropped 2 bases, with 11 bases sitting between them. The CDR3 has 13 amino acids. CDR3 protein: CASTLTENYGYTF. As DNA, the CDR3 is TGTGCCAGCACCCTGACAGAGAACTATGGCTACACCTTC.

This chain uses TRBV28 with TRBJ1-2; D is unresolved. CDR1 is MDHEN and CDR2 is SYDVKM in the germline V gene. Trimming took 2 bases from V and 4 from J, leaving 8 bases between them. The CDR3 consists of 13 residues. The CDR3 loop is CASSLPQSYGYTF. The DNA for the CDR3 is TGTGCCAGCAGTTTACCGCAGAGCTATGGCTACACCTTC.

This clone was detected only once. This sequence joins TRBV6-1 and TRBJ2-2; D not certain. The CDR3 length is 14 residues. Germline V CDR1 and CDR2: MNHNS, SASEGT. Deletions cut 7 bases from V and 4 bases from J, with 13 bases between. The CDR3 region has the DNA TGTGCCAGCACTCCCCTCCTAGTCACCGGGGAGCTGTTTTTT. Its translation is CASTPLLVTGELFF.

The V gene is TRBV2, the J gene TRBJ2-7, with 9 positions matching TRBD1. J was trimmed by 2 bases and V by 7 bases; bases with no gene match: 12. CDR1 is SNHLY and CDR2 is FYNNEI in the germline V gene. The CDR3 runs 16 residues. This CDR3 is CASKRRPGQGTYEQYF. CDR3 sequence (DNA): TGTGCCAGCAAGAGGAGACCGGGACAGGGAACCTACGAGCAGTACTTC.

V and J are TRBV4-1 and TRBJ2-1; D not certain. The ends were cut back, 0 bases at V and 12 bases at J, with 15 bases in the middle. In germline, CDR1 is MGHRA, CDR2 YSYEKL. This CDR3 has 14 amino acids. The CDR3 DNA reads as TGCGCCAGCAGCCAAGATTTGGGCCGCAGTGGGCAGTTCTTC. It is translated as CASSQDLGRSGQFF.

This clone is a singleton in its sample. The chain carries TRBV30 and TRBJ1-3; D is unresolved. Germline CDR1 and CDR2: GTSNPN and SVGIG (reference sequence). This CDR3 spans 15 amino acids. The V end lost 3 bases, the J end lost 0 bases, and 12 bases lay between the germline ends. CDR3 region: CAWSPGRSSGNTIYF. As DNA, the CDR3 is TGTGCCTGGAGCCCTGGACGGTCCTCTGGAAACACCATATATTTT.

This clone showed up just once. The chain has TRBV18 and TRBJ2-5, with 7 positions matching TRBD2. CDR1 KGHSH and CDR2 LQKENI come from the germline V gene. Trimming at V came to 7 bases and at J to 4 bases, leaving 9 bases not matched to a gene. The CDR3 is 14 amino acids. Here the CDR3 reads CASWGGFAGETQYF. The CDR3 DNA is TGTGCCAGCTGGGGGGGATTCGCAGGAGAGACCCAGTACTTC. Filled out from reference TRBV18 and TRBJ2-5, the complete variable domain reads NAGVMQNPRHLVRRRGQEARLRCSPMKGHSHVYWYRQLPEEGLKFMVYLQKENIIDESGMPKERFSAEFPKEGPSILRIQQVVRGDSAAYFCASWGGFAGETQYFGPGTRLLVL.

This clone was seen once. The V and J genes are TRBV7-2 and TRBJ2-7, with D tentatively TRBD1 (5 bases). Germline V gene lookup returns CDR1 SGHTA and CDR2 FQGNSA. This CDR3 comprises 12 residues. The V gene lost 4 bases and the J gene lost 5 bases, with 9 bases spanning the gap. The CDR3 DNA reads TGTGCCAGCAGCTCTCAGGGAAACGAGCAGTACTTC. It specifies CASSSQGNEQYF. The full variable domain, completed using reference TRBV7-2 and TRBJ2-7, is GAGVSQSPSNKVTEKGKDVELRCDPISGHTALYWYRQSLGQGLEFLIYFQGNSAPDKSGLPSDRFSAERTGGSVSTLTIQRTQQEDSAVYLCASSSQGNEQYFGPGTRLTVT.

The chain recombines TRBV11-3 with TRBJ2-7; no reliable D call. Germline values: CDR1 SGHNT, CDR2 YENEEA. Trimming cost V 0 bases and J 2 bases, with 8 bases left between them. This CDR3 is 14 amino acids long. The CDR3 DNA reads as TGTGCCAGCAGCTTAGATCTGGCTGCCTACGAGCAGTACTTC. It translates to CASSLDLAAYEQYF.

The chain couples TRBV6-5 to TRBJ1-1; D is unclear. Germline values: CDR1 MNHEY, CDR2 SVGAGI. The CDR3 spans 15 residues. Trimming removed 6 bases at V and 1 base at J, with 15 bases between. CDR3 bases: TGTGCCAGCAGGCTGGCAGCTATTCCGAACACTGAAGCTTTCTTT. It yields the protein CASRLAAIPNTEAFF.

This chain joins TRBV6-4 and TRBJ2-1, with TRBD1 identical over 7 bases. CDR1 is MRHNA and CDR2 is SNTAGT in the germline V gene. V dropped 5 bases and J dropped 0; count of bases not matched to a gene: 4. The length of the CDR3 is 15 residues. The CDR3 sequence: CASSRGQSSYNEQFF. The CDR3 region has the DNA TGTGCCAGCAGTAGGGGACAGAGCTCCTACAATGAGCAGTTCTTC.

This chain uses TRBV4-2 with TRBJ1-5; no clear D gene. This CDR3 comprises 16 residues. From germline, CDR1 is LGHNA and CDR2 YNFKEQ. V lost 4 bases to trimming and J lost 6 bases, with 19 bases between them. In DNA form, the CDR3 reads TGTGCCAGCAGCCCTGAGAAACGGGCGCACGGTCAGCCCCAGCATTTT. Protein product: CASSPEKRAHGQPQHF.

This chain uses TRBV6-1 with TRBJ1-2; the D gene is possibly TRBD1 (5 bases). The CDR3 contains 13 residues. Trimming took off 2 bases at V and 11 bases at J, with 15 bases between the two ends. Germline CDR1 MNHNS, CDR2 SASEGT. CDR3 sequence: CASSEIGPGPYTF. For the CDR3, the DNA is TGTGCCAGCAGTGAAATTGGCCCGGGGCCATACACCTTC.